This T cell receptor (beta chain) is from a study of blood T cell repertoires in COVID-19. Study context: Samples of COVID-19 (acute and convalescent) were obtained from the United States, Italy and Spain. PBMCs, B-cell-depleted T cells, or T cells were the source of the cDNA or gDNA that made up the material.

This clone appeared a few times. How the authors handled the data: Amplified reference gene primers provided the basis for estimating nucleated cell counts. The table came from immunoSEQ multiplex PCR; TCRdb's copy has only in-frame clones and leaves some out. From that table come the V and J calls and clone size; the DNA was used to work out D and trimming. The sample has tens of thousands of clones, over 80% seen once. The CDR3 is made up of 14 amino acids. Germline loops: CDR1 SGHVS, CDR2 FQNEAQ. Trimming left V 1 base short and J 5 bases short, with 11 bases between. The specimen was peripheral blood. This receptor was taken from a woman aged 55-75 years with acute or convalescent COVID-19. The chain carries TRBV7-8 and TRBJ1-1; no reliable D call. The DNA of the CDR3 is TGTGCCAGCAGCTTAGTAGGAGAGTGGACTGAAGCTTTCTTT. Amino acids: CASSLVGEWTEAFF.